The clone carrying this TCR beta chain was picked up many times. With the read ending 3 residues before the CDR3 end, the germline J gene is used to fill in that end. This entry belongs to a study of T cell clonality in common variable immunodeficiency. CDR3 length: 12 amino acids. Germline values: CDR1 MNHEY, CDR2 SVGEGT. The V end was cut by 2 bases, the J end by 5 bases, with 6 bases between. Data came from immunoSEQ multiplex PCR; TCRdb stores just in-frame clones and leaves some out. This set yields more than 65,000 clones and no singletons; the top ten hold around 0.87%. Specimen: peripheral blood mononuclear cells. This TCR was sampled from a person aged 18 to 75 in good health. This rearrangement joins TRBV6-2 or TRBV6-3 to TRBJ1-2, with D unclear. The DNA read from the CDR3 is TGTGCCAGCAGTTACGGGCAGTATGGC. Translation gives CASSYGQYG. The entire CDR3 protein is CASSYGQYGYTF.